This TCR beta chain was profiled in a study of T cells in Graves' hyperthyroidism and ophthalmopathy. Whole-study findings and limits: Stable hyperthyroidism was told apart from ophthalmopathy by a model built on 13 V-J features.

V was cut by 4 bases and J by 0 bases, with 17 bases left in between. The CDR3 runs 16 residues. Germline loops: CDR1 SGHRS, CDR2 YFSETQ. Disease lasting under 3 months, a NOSPECS grade of at least 4, and a Clinical Activity Score of at least 3 were features of the ophthalmopathy patients. This clonotype was picked up many times. As yet, its antigen is unknown. There were TCR beta CDR3 regions amplified from RNA transcripts. In the first-round RT-PCR of the TCR CDR3, the HTBI primer set was used. One entry per CDR3 protein results from TCRdb running MiXCR on the multiplex PCR reads. The sample includes 410,000 or so distinct CDR3 sequences, roughly 15% seen only once; the top ten take about 13%.

This receptor was identified in a man aged 18 to 35 with Graves' ophthalmopathy. Sequences were obtained from blood. This chain joins TRBV5-1 and TRBJ2-7; D could derive from TRBD1 or TRBD2 (5 bases each). The CDR3 coding sequence is TGCGCCAGCAGCACGATAACCGGGACGGACTCCTACGAGCAGTACTTC. Encoded protein: CASSTITGTDSYEQYF.